This TCR beta chain was documented in a study of CD8+ T cells in alopecia areata. Study results and caveats: Between patients, shared TCR sequences were less clear than in mice. This was possibly due in part to HLA diversity in the patient population. Clonality in lesional scalp, especially alopecia totalis/universalis, exceeded that of normal scalp.

Worth noting for this clone: Antigen specificity is unknown. Compared with germline, one end of the junction differs, possibly owing to a read error.

Following RNA extraction, reverse transcription yielded cDNA that acted as the sequencing template. Method: immunoSEQ multiplex PCR; TCRdb's copy keeps in-frame clones and lacks some. The sample records approximately 100,000 clones, around three fifths being singletons. The CDR3 consists of 13 residues. Germline V gene sequence: CDR1 MNHEY, CDR2 SVGAGI. What was sequenced was CD4+ T cells sorted from blood. The sequence was collected from a human donor in good health. This sequence joins TRBV6-5 and TRBJ1-1; 7 positions match TRBD1. The CDR3 loop reads CASSGNRPGQRSF. In DNA form, the CDR3 reads TGTGCCAGCAGTGGTAATCGTCCGGGACAGCGATCCTTT.